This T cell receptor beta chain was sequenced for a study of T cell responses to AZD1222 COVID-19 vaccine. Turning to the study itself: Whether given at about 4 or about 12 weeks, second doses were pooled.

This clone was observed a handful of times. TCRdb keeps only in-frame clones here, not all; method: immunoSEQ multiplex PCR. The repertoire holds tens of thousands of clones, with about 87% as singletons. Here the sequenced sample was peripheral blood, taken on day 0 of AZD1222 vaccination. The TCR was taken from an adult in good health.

This CDR3 is CASSPSAGGPNEQFF. In DNA, the CDR3 is TGTGCCAGCAGCCCATCCGCGGGGGGACCCAATGAGCAGTTCTTC. The chain has TRBV7-7 and TRBJ2-1, with TRBD2 matching 8 bases. The ends lost 5 bases at V and 6 bases at J; junction bases unmatched: 9. CDR1 SSHAT and CDR2 FNYEAQ come from the germline V gene (reference sequence). CDR3 size: 15 residues.